Presented here are 14 T cell receptor beta chains from one specimen sequenced in a study of cytomegalovirus exposure and HLA in healthy donors. The repertoire was sequenced with immunoSEQ multiplex PCR; TCRdb's copy has only in-frame clones and lacks some. This sample has roughly 300,000 clones; more than 75% occur once, and the top ten carry about 0.99%. Source material: PBMCs. The receptors originated from a woman younger than 35 in good health and CMV-seronegative.

The chain uses TRBV28 and TRBJ1-2; 7 positions match TRBD1. The CDR3 covers 15 residues. Germline V lookup: CDR1 MDHEN, CDR2 SYDVKM. Germline trimming cut 6 bases from V and 4 bases from J; bases unmatched to any gene: 11. The CDR3 nucleotides are TGTGCCAGCAGCCCCTCGGGGGACAGCGGCTATGGCTACACCTTC. Amino acid sequence: CASSPSGDSGYGYTF.

V and J are TRBV29-1 and TRBJ1-1; D not resolved. This CDR3 is built from 13 residues. Trimming took off 6 bases at V and 4 bases at J, with 15 bases between the two ends. The germline V gene has CDR1 SQVTM and CDR2 ANQGSEA. The chain's CDR3 is CSVRGPWATEAFF. In DNA form, the CDR3 reads TGCAGCGTCCGCGGGCCGTGGGCCACTGAAGCTTTCTTT.

This clone was observed many times. The chain employs TRBV29-1 and TRBJ2-7; 12 bases match TRBD2. J gave up 5 bases and V 1 base, and 6 bases lay outside the gene matches. This CDR3 comprises 15 residues. CDR1 and CDR2 (germline): SQVTM, ANQGSEA. The chain's CDR3 is CSVEATSGSSDEQYF. DNA of the CDR3: TGCAGCGTTGAAGCGACTAGCGGGAGTAGCGACGAGCAGTACTTC.

This chain connects TRBV30 to TRBJ2-1; D unresolved. The germline V gene has CDR1 GTSNPN and CDR2 SVGIG (reference sequence). CDR3 length: 13 amino acids. Trimming left V 3 bases short and J 7 bases short, with 13 bases between. The CDR3 nucleotides are TGTGCCTGGAGGAGTGGGCCGTCAAATGAGCAGTTCTTC. This sequence encodes CAWRSGPSNEQFF.

This clone has just one count. This rearrangement joins TRBV27 to TRBJ2-1; 11 bases map to TRBD2. V was clipped by 6 bases and J by 13 bases; unmatched bases: 17. Looked up from germline, CDR1 is MNHEY and CDR2 is SMNVEV (reference sequence). CDR3 size: 16 residues. In DNA, the CDR3 is TGTGCCAGCAGCCTGGTGTTAGCGGGAGGGCCTGTAAGACAGTTCTTC. Protein product: CASSLVLAGGPVRQFF.

A remark on this clone: Other DNA variants within this sample encode the same CDR3. J is TRBJ1-1 and V is TRBV14; a possible D gene is TRBD1 (6 bases). The germline V gene has CDR1 SGHDN and CDR2 FVKESK. The V and J ends lost 1 base and 8 bases respectively, with 8 bases between them. The length of the CDR3 is 12 residues. CDR3 in amino acids: CASSQGGTEAFF. In nucleotides, the CDR3 is TGTGCCAGCAGCCAAGGTGGGACAGAAGCTTTCTTT.

The chain uses TRBV4-1 and TRBJ2-7; 9 nucleotides match TRBD1. The J segment lost 0 bases and the V segment lost 4 bases, leaving 7 bases of the junction unmatched. This CDR3 is built from 16 residues. Germline assignment: CDR1 MGHRA and CDR2 YSYEKL. Here the CDR3 DNA reads TGCGCCAGCAGCCCTATTGGGGACAGGGTCTCCTACGAGCAGTACTTC. It encodes CASSPIGDRVSYEQYF.

V and J are TRBV28 and TRBJ2-7; TRBD2 might be the D (6 bases). CDR1 and CDR2 from the germline V gene are MDHEN and SYDVKM. V was clipped by 6 bases and J by 7 bases, with 13 bases between them. The CDR3 totals 12 residues. CDR3 sequence: CASRDYSWEQYF. The CDR3 DNA reads TGTGCCAGCAGGGACTACTCTTGGGAGCAGTACTTC.

The chain links TRBV15 to TRBJ2-1; the D is unclear. V was shortened by 0 bases and J by 8 bases, with 8 bases between the two germline ends. Germline V lookup: CDR1 LNHNV, CDR2 YYDKDF (reference sequence). The CDR3 contains 13 residues. This CDR3 is CATSRDGGYEQFF. In nucleotides, the CDR3 is TGTGCCACCAGCAGAGACGGCGGATATGAGCAGTTCTTC.

The chain joins TRBV6-6 to TRBJ2-1; D is possibly TRBD1 (6 bases). Germline-derived CDR1 and CDR2 are MNHNY and SVGAGI (reference sequence). The CDR3 sequence is 14 residues long. Trimming cost V 4 bases and J 8 bases, with 15 bases left between them. The CDR3 is CASSLGGRRHEQFF. DNA of the CDR3: TGTGCCAGCAGTTTAGGGGGTAGGCGCCATGAGCAGTTCTTC.

The V call is TRBV11-2, the J call TRBJ1-2, with 7 bases lining up with TRBD1. Germline V gene lookup returns CDR1 SGHAT and CDR2 FQNNGV. V trimming: 6 bases; J trimming: 8 bases; junction bases outside the gene matches: 15. This CDR3 has 15 amino acids. The DNA of the CDR3 is TGTGCCAGCAGAGCCTACAAAGGGACAGTAGGCGGCTACACCTTC. Residues: CASRAYKGTVGGYTF.

The CDR3: CASNGLAGNQETQYF. DNA for the CDR3: TGCGCCAGCAACGGACTAGCGGGAAACCAAGAGACCCAGTACTTC. J is TRBJ2-5 and V is TRBV5-1; TRBD2 matches 12 bases. The V and J ends lost 6 bases and 0 bases, in that order; junction bases with no gene match: 3. Germline loops: CDR1 SGHRS, CDR2 YFSETQ. The CDR3 consists of 15 residues.

The chain employs TRBV4-1 and TRBJ2-7, with D maybe TRBD1 (6 bases). Germline V gene sequence: CDR1 MGHRA, CDR2 YSYEKL. Between the trimmed V and J ends, which lost 3 bases and 0 bases, there was a span of 15 bases. The CDR3 totals 16 residues. The CDR3: CASSHPGTRHSYEQYF. As DNA, the CDR3 is TGCGCCAGCAGCCACCCCGGGACAAGGCACTCCTACGAGCAGTACTTC.

The chain recombines TRBV5-4 with TRBJ1-1; 10 nucleotides align to TRBD1. Germline values: CDR1 SGHNT, CDR2 YYREEE (reference sequence). The trim removed 5 bases at V and 5 bases at J, leaving 6 bases unmatched. The CDR3 extends over 14 amino acids. The CDR3 bases are TGTGCCAGCAGTGAGGGACAGGGGAGGACTGAAGCTTTCTTT. Residues: CASSEGQGRTEAFF.